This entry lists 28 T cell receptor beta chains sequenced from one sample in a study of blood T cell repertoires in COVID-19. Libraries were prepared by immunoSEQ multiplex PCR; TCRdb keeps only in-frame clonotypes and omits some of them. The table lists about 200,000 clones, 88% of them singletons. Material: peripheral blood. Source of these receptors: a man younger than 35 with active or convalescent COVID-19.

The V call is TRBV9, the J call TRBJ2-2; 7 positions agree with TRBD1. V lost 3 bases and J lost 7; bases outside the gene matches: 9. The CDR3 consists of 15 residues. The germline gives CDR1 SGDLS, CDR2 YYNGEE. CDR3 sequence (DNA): TGTGCCAGCAGCGCCCAACAGGGGCTCATCGGGGAGCTGTTTTTT. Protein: CASSAQQGLIGELFF.

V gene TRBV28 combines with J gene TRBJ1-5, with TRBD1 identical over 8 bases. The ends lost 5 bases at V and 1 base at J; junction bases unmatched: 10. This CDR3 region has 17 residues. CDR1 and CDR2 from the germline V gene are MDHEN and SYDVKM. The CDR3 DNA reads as TGTGCCAGCAGTGCCCCGGGACAGGTGGGGAGCAATCAGCCCCAGCATTTT. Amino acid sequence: CASSAPGQVGSNQPQHF.

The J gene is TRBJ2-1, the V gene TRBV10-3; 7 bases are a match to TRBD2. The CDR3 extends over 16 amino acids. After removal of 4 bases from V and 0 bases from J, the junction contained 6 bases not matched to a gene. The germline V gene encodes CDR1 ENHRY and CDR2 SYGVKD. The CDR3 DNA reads TGTGCCATCAGTGTCCTAGCGGTGAGCTCCTACAATGAGCAGTTCTTC. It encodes CAISVLAVSSYNEQFF.

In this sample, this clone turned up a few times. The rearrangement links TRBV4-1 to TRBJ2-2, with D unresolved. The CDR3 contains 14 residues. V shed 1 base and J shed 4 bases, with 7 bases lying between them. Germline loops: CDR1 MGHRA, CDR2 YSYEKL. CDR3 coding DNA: TGCGCCAGCAGCCAAGTTCCGAGCACCGGGGAGCTGTTTTTT. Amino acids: CASSQVPSTGELFF.

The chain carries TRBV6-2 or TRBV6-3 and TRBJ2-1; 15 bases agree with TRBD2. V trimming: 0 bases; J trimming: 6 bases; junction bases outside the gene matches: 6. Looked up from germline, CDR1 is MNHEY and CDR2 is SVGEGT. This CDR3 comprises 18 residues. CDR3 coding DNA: TGTGCCAGCAGTTACTCGGGGGGACTAGCGGGAGGTGGCAATGAGCAGTTCTTC. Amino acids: CASSYSGGLAGGGNEQFF.

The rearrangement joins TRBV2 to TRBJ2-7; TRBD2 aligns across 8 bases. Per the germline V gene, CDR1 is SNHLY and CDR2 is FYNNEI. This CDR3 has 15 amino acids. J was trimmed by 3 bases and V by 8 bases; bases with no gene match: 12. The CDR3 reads CASDPQRGINYEQYF. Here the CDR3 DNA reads TGTGCCAGCGACCCCCAGCGGGGGATCAACTACGAGCAGTACTTC.

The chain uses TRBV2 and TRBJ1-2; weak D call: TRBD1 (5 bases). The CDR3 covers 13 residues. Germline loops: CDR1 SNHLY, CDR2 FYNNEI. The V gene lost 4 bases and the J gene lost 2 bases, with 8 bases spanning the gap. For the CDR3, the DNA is TGTGCCAGCAGTGTGGCAGGGAACTATGGCTACACCTTC. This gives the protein CASSVAGNYGYTF.

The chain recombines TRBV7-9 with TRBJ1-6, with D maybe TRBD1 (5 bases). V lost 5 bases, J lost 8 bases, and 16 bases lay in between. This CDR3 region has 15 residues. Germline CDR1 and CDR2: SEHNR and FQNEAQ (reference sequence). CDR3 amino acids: CASSPGGGLDSPLHF. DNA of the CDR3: TGTGCCAGCAGCCCCGGGGGGGGGTTGGATTCACCCCTCCACTTT.

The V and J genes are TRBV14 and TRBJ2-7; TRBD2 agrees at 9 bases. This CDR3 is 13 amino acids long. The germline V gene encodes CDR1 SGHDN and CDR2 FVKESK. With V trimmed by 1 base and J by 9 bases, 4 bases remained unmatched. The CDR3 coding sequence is TGTGCCAGCAGCCAAGTCGCGGGAGGGTGGCAGTACTTC. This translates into CASSQVAGGWQYF.

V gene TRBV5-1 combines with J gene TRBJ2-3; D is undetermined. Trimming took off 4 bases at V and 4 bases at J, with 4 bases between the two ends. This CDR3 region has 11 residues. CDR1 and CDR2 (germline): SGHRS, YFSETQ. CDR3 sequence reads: CASSDSDTQYF. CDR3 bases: TGCGCCAGCAGCGACTCAGATACGCAGTATTTT.

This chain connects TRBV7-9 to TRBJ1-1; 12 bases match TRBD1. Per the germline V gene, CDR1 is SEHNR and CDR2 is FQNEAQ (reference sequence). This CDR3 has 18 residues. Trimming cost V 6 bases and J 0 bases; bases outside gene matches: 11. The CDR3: CASSPGQGASGVNTEAFF. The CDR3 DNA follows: TGTGCCAGCAGTCCGGGACAGGGGGCTTCGGGGGTGAACACTGAAGCTTTCTTT.

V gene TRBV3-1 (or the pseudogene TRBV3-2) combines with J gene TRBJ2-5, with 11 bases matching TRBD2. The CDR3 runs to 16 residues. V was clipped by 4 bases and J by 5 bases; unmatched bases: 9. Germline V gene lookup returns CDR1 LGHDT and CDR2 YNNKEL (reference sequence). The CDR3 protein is CASSPGLAASRETQYF. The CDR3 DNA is TGTGCCAGCAGCCCGGGACTAGCGGCGTCTAGGGAGACCCAGTACTTC.

This CDR3 is CAWSSGQENYGYTF. DNA for the CDR3: TGTGCCTGGAGCTCGGGACAGGAGAATTATGGCTACACCTTC. The chain links TRBV30 to TRBJ1-2; TRBD1 aligns across 8 bases. CDR1 is GTSNPN and CDR2 is SVGIG in the germline V gene (reference sequence). The length of the CDR3 is 14 residues. J was trimmed by 5 bases and V by 3 bases; bases with no gene match: 8.

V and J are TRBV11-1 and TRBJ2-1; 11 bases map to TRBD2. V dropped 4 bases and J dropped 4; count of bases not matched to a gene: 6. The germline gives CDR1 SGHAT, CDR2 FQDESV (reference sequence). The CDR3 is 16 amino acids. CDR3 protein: CASSSRTSGFYNEQFF. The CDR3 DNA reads TGTGCCAGCAGCTCCCGGACTAGCGGGTTTTACAATGAGCAGTTCTTC. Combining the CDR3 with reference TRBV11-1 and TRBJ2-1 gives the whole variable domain EAEVAQSPRYKITEKSQAVAFWCDPISGHATLYWYRQILGQGPELLVQFQDESVVDDSQLPKDRFSAERLKGVDSTLKIQPAELGDSAMYLCASSSRTSGFYNEQFFGPGTRLTVL.

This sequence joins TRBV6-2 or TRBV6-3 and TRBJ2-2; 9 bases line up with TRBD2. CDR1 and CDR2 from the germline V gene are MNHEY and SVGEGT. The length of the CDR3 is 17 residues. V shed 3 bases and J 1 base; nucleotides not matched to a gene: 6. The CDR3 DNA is TGTGCCAGCAGTTATGGGCTAGCGGGGATGAACACCGGGGAGCTGTTTTTT. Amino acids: CASSYGLAGMNTGELFF.

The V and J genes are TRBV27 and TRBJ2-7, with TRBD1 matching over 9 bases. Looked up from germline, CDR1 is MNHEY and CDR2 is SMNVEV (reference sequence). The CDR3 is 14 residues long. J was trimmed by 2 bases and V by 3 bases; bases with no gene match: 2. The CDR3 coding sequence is TGTGCCAGCAGTTTCCGACAGGGGGCCTACGAGCAGTACTTC. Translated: CASSFRQGAYEQYF.

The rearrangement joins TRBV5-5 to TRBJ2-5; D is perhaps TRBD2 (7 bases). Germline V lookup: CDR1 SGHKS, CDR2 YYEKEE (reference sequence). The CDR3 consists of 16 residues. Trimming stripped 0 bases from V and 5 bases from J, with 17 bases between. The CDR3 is CASSLELLRGGETQYF. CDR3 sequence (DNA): TGTGCCAGCAGCTTGGAACTTTTAAGGGGGGGTGAGACCCAGTACTTC.

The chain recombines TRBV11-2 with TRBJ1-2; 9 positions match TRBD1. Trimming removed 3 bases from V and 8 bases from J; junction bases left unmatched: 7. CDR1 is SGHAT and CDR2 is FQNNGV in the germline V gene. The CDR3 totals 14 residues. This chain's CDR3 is CASSLGQGLFGYTF. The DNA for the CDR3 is TGTGCCAGCAGCTTGGGACAGGGTTTGTTCGGCTACACCTTC.

CDR3 sequence: CASSIGGTGGYSGANVLTF. The DNA of the CDR3 is TGTGCCAGTAGTATAGGGGGGACAGGGGGCTACTCTGGGGCCAACGTCCTGACTTTC. The rearrangement uses TRBV19 and TRBJ2-6; 12 nucleotides agree with TRBD1. J gave up 0 bases and V 1 base, and 4 bases lay outside the gene matches. The CDR3 is 19 amino acids. Germline CDR1 is LNHDA and CDR2 is SQIVND (reference sequence).

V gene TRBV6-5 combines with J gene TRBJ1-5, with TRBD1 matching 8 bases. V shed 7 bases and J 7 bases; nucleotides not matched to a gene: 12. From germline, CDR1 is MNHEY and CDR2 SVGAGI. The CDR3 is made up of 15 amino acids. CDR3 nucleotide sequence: TGTGCCAGCACCCAATCACAGGGGGGCCAACAGCCCCAGCATTTT. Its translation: CASTQSQGGQQPQHF.

Here the CDR3 reads CASSQGPDSYNSPLHF. Written as DNA, the CDR3 is TGTGCCAGCAGCCAAGGGCCCGACTCCTATAATTCACCCCTCCACTTT. This sequence joins TRBV3-1 (or the pseudogene TRBV3-2) and TRBJ1-6, with D uncertain. The CDR3 loop spans 16 amino acids. The germline gives CDR1 LGHDT, CDR2 YNNKEL (reference sequence). Trimming stripped 1 base from V and 0 bases from J, with 7 bases between.

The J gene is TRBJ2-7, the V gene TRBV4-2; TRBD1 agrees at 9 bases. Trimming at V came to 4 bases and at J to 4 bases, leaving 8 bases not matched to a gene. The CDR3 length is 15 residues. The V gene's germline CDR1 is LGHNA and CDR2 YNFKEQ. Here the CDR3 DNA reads TGTGCCAGCAGCCCAGCCGGGACAGGGTTTTACGAGCAGTACTTC. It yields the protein CASSPAGTGFYEQYF.

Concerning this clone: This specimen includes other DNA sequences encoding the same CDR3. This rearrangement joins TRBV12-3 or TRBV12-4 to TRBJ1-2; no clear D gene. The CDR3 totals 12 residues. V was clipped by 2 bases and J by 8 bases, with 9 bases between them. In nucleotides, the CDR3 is TGTGCCAGCAGTTTACAAGGAGAAGGCTACACCTTC. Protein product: CASSLQGEGYTF.

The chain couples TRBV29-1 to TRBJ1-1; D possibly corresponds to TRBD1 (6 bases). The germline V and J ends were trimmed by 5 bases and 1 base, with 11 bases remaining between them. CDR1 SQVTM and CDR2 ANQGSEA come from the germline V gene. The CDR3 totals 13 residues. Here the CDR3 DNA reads TGCAGCGTTACGACGGGACAGAACACTGAAGCTTTCTTT. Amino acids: CSVTTGQNTEAFF.

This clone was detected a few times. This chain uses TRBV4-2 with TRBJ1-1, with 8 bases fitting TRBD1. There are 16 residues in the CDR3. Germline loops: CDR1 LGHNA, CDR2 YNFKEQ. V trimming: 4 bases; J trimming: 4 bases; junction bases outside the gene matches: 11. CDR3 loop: CASSPTTRGLGTEAFF. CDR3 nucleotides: TGTGCCAGCAGCCCCACGACCAGGGGGCTGGGCACTGAAGCTTTCTTT.

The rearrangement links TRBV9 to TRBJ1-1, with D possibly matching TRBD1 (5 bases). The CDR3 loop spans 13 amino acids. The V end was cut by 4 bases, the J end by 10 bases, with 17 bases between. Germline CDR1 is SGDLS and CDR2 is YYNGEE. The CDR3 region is CASSPSLTGVAFF. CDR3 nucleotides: TGTGCCAGCAGCCCTTCCCTTACAGGTGTAGCTTTCTTT.

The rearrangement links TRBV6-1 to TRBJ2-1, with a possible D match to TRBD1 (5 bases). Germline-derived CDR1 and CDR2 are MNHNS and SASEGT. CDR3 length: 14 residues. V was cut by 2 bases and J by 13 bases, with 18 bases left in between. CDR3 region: CASSEQGSNLLQFF. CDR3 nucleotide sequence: TGTGCCAGCAGTGAACAGGGATCGAACCTACTACAGTTCTTC.

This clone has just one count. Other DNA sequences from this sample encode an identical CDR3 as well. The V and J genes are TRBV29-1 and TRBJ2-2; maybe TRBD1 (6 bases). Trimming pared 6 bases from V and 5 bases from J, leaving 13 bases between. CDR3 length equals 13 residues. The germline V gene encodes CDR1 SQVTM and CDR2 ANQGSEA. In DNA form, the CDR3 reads TGCAGCGTACGGGGACAAGGGACCGGGGAGCTGTTTTTT. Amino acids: CSVRGQGTGELFF.